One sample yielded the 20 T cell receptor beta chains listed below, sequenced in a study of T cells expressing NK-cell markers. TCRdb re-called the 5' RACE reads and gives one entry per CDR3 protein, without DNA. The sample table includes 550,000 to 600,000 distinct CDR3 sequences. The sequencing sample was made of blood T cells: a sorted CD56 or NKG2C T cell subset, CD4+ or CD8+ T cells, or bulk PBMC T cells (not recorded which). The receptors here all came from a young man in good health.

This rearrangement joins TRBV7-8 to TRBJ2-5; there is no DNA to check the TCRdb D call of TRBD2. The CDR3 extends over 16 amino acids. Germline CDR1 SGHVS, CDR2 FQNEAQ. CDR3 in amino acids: CASRQRLADRRETQYF.

CDR3: CASSLEFGGSGLAGGEQFF. The rearrangement uses TRBV12-3 or TRBV12-4 and TRBJ2-1; TCRdb selects TRBD2, and the lack of DNA leaves this call unchecked. The CDR3 spans 19 residues.

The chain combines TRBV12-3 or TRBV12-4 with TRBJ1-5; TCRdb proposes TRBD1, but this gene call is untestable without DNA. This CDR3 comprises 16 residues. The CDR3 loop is CASSPTGGVFKQPQHF.

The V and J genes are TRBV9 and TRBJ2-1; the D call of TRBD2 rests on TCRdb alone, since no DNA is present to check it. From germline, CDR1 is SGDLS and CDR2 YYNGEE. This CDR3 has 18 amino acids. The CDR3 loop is CASSVGRSGLASYNEQFF.

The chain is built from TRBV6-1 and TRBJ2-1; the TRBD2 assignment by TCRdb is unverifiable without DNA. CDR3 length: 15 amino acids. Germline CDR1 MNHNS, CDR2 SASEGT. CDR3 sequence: CASSRLAGALDEQFF.

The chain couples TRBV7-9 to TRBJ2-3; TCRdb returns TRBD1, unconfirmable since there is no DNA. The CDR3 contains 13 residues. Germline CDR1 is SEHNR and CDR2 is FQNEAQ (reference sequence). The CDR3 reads CASSGTRPDTQYF. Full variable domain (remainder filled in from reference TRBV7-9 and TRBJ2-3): DTGVSQNPRHKITKRGQNVTFRCDPISEHNRLYWYRQTLGQGPEFLTYFQNEAQLEKSRLLSDRFSAERPKGSFSTLEIQRTEQGDSAMYLCASSGTRPDTQYFGPGTRLTVL.

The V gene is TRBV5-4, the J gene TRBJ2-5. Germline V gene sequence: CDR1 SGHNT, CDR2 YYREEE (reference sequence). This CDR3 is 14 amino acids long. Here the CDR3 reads CASSVDSSKETQYF.

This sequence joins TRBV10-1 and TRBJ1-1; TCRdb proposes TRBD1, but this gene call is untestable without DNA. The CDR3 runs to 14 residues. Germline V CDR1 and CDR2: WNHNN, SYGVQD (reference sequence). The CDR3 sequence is CASPVQTTGTGAFF.

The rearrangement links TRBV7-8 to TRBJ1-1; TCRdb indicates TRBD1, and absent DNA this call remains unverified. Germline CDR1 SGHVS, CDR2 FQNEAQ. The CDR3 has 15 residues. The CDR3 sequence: CASSLASQGWTEAFF.

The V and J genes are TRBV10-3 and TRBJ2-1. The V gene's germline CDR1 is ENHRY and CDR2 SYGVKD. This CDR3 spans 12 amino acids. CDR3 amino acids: CAVLAENNEQFF.

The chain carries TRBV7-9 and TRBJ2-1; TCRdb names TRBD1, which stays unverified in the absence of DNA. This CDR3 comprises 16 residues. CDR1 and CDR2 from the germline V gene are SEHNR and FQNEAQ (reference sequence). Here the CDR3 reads CASSRDRSPIYNEQFF.

The CDR3: CASSGGQGRPSGANVLTF. The rearrangement joins TRBV5-1 to TRBJ2-6; the D call from TCRdb, TRBD1, cannot be confirmed without DNA. This CDR3 comprises 18 residues. Germline CDR1 reads SGHRS; CDR2 reads YFSETQ.

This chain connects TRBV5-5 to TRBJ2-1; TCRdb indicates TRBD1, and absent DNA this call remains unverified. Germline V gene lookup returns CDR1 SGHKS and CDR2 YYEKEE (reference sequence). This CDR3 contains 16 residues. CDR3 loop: CASSFAGTGGYNEQFF.

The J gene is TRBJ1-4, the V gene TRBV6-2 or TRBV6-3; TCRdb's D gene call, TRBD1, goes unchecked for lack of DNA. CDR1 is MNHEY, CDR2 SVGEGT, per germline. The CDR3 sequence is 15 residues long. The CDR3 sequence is CASSTRTGSGEKLFF.

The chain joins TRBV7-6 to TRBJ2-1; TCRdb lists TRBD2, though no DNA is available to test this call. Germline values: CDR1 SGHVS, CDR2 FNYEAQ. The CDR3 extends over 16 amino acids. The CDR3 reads CASSPKDWAAYNEQFF.

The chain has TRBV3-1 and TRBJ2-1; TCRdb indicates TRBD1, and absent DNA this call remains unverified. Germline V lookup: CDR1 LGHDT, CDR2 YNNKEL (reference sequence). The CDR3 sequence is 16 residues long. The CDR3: CASSQGGGSSYNEQFF.

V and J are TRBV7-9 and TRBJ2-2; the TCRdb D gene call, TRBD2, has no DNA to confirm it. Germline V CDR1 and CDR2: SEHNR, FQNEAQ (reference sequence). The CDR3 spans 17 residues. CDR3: CASSPVRLAVSTGELFF.

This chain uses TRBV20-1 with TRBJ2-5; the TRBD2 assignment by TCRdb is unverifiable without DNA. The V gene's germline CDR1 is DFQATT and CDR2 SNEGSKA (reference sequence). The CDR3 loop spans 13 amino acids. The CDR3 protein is CSAATGLQETQYF.

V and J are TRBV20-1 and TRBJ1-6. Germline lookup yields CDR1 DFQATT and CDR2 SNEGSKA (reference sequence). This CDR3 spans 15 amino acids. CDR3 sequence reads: CSARDLRDWNSPLHF.

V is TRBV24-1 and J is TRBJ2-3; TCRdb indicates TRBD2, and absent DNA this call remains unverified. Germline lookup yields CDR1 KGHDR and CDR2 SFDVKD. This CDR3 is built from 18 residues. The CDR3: CATSLASAGAASTDTQYF.